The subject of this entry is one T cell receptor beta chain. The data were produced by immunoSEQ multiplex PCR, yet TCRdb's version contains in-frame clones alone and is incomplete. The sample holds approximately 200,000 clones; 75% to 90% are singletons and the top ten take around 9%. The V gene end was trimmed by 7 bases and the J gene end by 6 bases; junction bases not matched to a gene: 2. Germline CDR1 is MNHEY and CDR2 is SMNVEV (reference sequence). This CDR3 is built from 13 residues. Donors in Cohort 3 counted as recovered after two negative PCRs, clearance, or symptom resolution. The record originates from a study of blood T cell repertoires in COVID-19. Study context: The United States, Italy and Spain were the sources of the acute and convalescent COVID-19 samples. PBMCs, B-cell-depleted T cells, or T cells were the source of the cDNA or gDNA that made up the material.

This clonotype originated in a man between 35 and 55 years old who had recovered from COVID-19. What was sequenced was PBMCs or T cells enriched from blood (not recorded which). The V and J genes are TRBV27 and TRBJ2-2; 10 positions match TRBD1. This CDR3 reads CASKGQGPGELFF. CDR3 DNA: TGTGCCAGCAAGGGACAGGGGCCCGGGGAGCTGTTTTTT.